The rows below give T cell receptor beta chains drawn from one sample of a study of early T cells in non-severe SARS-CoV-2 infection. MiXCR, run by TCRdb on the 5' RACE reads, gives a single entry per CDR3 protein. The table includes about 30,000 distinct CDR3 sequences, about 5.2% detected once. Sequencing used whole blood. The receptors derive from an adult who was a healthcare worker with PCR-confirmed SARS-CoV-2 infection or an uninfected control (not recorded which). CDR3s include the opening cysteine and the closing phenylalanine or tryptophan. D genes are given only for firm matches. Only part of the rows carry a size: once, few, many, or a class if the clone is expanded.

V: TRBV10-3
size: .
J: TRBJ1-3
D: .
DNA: TGTGCCATCAAGGCCGCTACCTCTGGAAACACCATATATTTT
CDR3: CAIKAATSGNTIYF

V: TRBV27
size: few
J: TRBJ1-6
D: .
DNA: TGTGCCAGCAAGAGCACCGCGGGAGTTAGGGATTCACCCCTCCACTTT
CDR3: CASKSTAGVRDSPLHF

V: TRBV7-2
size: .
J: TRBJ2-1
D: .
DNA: TGTGCCAGCAGCCCGGGACGTCTCAATGAGCAGTTCTTC
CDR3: CASSPGRLNEQFF

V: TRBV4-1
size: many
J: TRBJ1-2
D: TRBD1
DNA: TGCGCCAGCAGCCAAGGGTACGGGACAGGGTTCTATGGCTACACCTTC
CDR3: CASSQGYGTGFYGYTF

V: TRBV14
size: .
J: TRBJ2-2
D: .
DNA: TGTGCCAGCAGCCAAGATCGGGGTGACTGGCGAACGAACACCGGGGAGCTGTTTTTT
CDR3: CASSQDRGDWRTNTGELFF

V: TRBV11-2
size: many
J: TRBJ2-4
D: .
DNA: TGTGCCAGCAGCTTAGACGGAGGGGCCAAAAACATTCAGTACTTC
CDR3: CASSLDGGAKNIQYF

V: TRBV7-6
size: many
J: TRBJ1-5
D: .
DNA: TGTGCCAGCAGCTTAGCACGGGATCAGCCCCAGCATTTT
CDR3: CASSLARDQPQHF

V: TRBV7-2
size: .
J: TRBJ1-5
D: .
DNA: TGTGCCAGCAGCTTAACCCACAGGGCTAATCAGCCCCAGCATTTT
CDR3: CASSLTHRANQPQHF

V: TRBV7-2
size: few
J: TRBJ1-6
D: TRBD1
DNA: TGTGCCAGCAGGGGGACAGCGAGCTCCTATAATTCACCCCTCCACTTT
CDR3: CASRGTASSYNSPLHF

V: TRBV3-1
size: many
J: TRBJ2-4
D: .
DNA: TGTGCCAGCAGGGGAGGGGGGGCAGCCAAAAACATTCAGTACTTC
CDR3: CASRGGGAAKNIQYF

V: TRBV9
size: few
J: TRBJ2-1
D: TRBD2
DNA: TGTGCCAGCAGCCCAGGACTAGCGGCCAACAATGAGCAGTTCTTC
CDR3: CASSPGLAANNEQFF

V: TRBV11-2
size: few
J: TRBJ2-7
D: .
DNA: TGTGCCAGCAGCCCAACCGGGCACGAGCAGTACTTC
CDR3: CASSPTGHEQYF

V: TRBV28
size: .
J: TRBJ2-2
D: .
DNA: TGTGCCAGCAGTCCTAAGGGGGAGGGAGTTCGCACCGGGGAGCTGTTTTTT
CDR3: CASSPKGEGVRTGELFF

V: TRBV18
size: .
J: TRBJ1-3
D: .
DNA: TGTGCCAGCTCACCATCGGGGCGGAGTAACACCATATATTTT
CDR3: CASSPSGRSNTIYF

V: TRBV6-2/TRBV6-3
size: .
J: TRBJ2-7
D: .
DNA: TGTGCCAGCAGTTACTCGACAGCCGAGCAGTACTTC
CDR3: CASSYSTAEQYF

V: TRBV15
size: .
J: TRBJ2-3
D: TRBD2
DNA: TGTGCCACCAGCACCCGACTAGCGGGAGATACGCAGTATTTT
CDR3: CATSTRLAGDTQYF

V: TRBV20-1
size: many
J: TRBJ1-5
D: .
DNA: TGCAGTGCCCCCACGGGGCAGAACGATCAGCCCCAGCATTTT
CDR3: CSAPTGQNDQPQHF

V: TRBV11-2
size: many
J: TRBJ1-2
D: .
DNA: TGTGCCAGCAGCTTAGATAAGCCGGTCAGCTATGGCTACACCTTC
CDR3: CASSLDKPVSYGYTF

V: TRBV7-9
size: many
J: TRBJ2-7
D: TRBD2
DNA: TGTGCCAGCAGCACGGGACTAGCGGGTCTCTACGAGCAGTACTTC
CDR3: CASSTGLAGLYEQYF

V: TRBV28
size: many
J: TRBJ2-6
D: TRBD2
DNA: TGTGCCAGCGGCAAATGGGGCGGGAGGGCCGTCTCTGGGGCCAACGTCCTGACTTTC
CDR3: CASGKWGGRAVSGANVLTF

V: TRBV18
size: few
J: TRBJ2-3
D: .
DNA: TGTGCCAGCTCACCACTGGATACGCAGTATTTT
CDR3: CASSPLDTQYF

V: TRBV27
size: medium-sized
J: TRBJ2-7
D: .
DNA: TGTGCCAGTTCGAACGGGCCGTATAGCTACGAGCAGTACTTC
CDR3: CASSNGPYSYEQYF

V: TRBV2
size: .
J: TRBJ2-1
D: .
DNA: TGTGCCAGCAGTACTACACAGGGCAATGAGCAGTTCTTC
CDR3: CASSTTQGNEQFF

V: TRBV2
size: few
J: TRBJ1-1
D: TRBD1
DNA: TGTGCCAGCAGTACACAGGGGGCCACTGAAGCTTTCTTT
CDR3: CASSTQGATEAFF